This is a list of T cell receptor beta chains from one sample in a study of shared clonotypes between healthy human individuals. Repertoires were generated with immunoSEQ multiplex PCR, while TCRdb's copy carries only in-frame clones and drops some. The table lists 2 million to 2.5 million clones, about 93% of them singletons. The sample comprised naive CD8+ T cells from PBMCs. These receptors were collected from a man aged 18 to 29 in good health. Some clones in this sample may be carry-over from other donors' samples. The CDR3 runs from the conserved cysteine through the conserved F or W. D genes are given only for firm matches. Clone size is given for some rows only: seen once, a few or many times, or a class if the clone is expanded.

D: NA
V: TRBV2
J: TRBJ2-5
size: NA
CDR3: CASSRGGDGKWETQYF
DNA: TGTGCCAGCAGTAGGGGTGGTGACGGAAAATGGGAGACCCAGTACTTC

D: NA
V: TRBV7-6
J: TRBJ2-7
size: NA
CDR3: CASSPPPGSTYEQYF
DNA: TGTGCCAGCAGCCCCCCCCCGGGTTCGACCTACGAGCAGTACTTC

D: NA
V: TRBV9
J: TRBJ2-1
size: NA
CDR3: CASSVYGAEQFF
DNA: TGTGCCAGCAGCGTATACGGGGCTGAGCAGTTCTTC

D: NA
V: TRBV4-2
J: TRBJ2-2
size: NA
CDR3: CASSHRDPPNTGELFF
DNA: TGTGCCAGCAGCCACCGGGACCCCCCGAACACCGGGGAGCTGTTTTTT

D: NA
V: TRBV28
J: TRBJ2-7
size: once
CDR3: CASNEGSYEQYF
DNA: TGTGCCAGCAACGAGGGCTCCTACGAGCAGTACTTC

D: NA
V: TRBV7-3
J: TRBJ1-1
size: NA
CDR3: CASSPLGPNTEAFF
DNA: TGTGCCAGCAGCCCTCTCGGGCCGAACACTGAAGCTTTCTTT

D: NA
V: TRBV30
J: TRBJ2-7
size: NA
CDR3: CAWGDRFSYEQYF
DNA: TGTGCCTGGGGCGACCGCTTCTCCTACGAGCAGTACTTC

D: NA
V: TRBV9
J: TRBJ2-1
size: once
CDR3: CASRDPRVGVSYNEQFF
DNA: TGTGCCAGCAGAGACCCTAGAGTGGGGGTGTCCTACAATGAGCAGTTCTTC

D: NA
V: TRBV15
J: TRBJ1-5
size: NA
CDR3: CATSRDQIVFSRRQPQHF
DNA: TGTGCCACCAGCAGAGATCAAATCGTATTCAGTCGTCGCCAGCCCCAGCATTTT

D: TRBD1
V: TRBV27
J: TRBJ2-1
size: NA
CDR3: CASSLLAYRDRVSNEQFF
DNA: TGTGCCAGCAGTTTACTAGCGTACCGGGACAGGGTATCCAATGAGCAGTTCTTC

D: TRBD2
V: TRBV4-2
J: TRBJ2-7
size: NA
CDR3: CASSQDGLAGGRLSYEQYF
DNA: TGTGCCAGCAGCCAAGATGGACTAGCGGGAGGGCGACTCTCCTACGAGCAGTACTTC

D: NA
V: TRBV5-8
J: TRBJ2-2
size: NA
CDR3: CASTLAVGHRELFF
DNA: TGTGCCAGCACCCTGGCGGTGGGGCACCGGGAGCTGTTTTTT

D: NA
V: TRBV9
J: TRBJ1-1
size: NA
CDR3: CASSVGGSSNTEAFF
DNA: TGTGCCAGCAGCGTAGGAGGGAGCTCGAACACTGAAGCTTTCTTT

D: NA
V: TRBV6-5
J: TRBJ1-5
size: NA
CDR3: CASSYDWKGNQPQHF
DNA: TGTGCCAGCAGTTACGATTGGAAAGGGAATCAGCCCCAGCATTTT

D: NA
V: TRBV19
J: TRBJ2-6
size: NA
CDR3: CASRPGGANVLTF
DNA: TGTGCCAGTAGGCCCGGAGGGGCCAACGTCCTGACTTTC

D: TRBD2
V: TRBV19
J: TRBJ2-7
size: once
CDR3: CASSISYGREYIYEQYF
DNA: TGTGCCAGTAGTATATCGTACGGGAGGGAATACATCTACGAGCAGTACTTC

D: TRBD2
V: TRBV29-1
J: TRBJ2-1
size: NA
CDR3: CSVMGTSGNNEQFF
DNA: TGCAGCGTCATGGGGACTAGCGGGAACAATGAGCAGTTCTTC

D: NA
V: TRBV6-6
J: TRBJ2-7
size: NA
CDR3: CASSYSGNYEQYF
DNA: TGTGCCAGCAGTTACTCGGGGAACTACGAGCAGTACTTC

D: TRBD1
V: TRBV7-8
J: TRBJ2-7
size: NA
CDR3: CASSLNRGRPLYEQYF
DNA: TGTGCCAGCAGCCTTAACAGGGGGCGCCCCCTCTACGAGCAGTACTTC

D: NA
V: TRBV27
J: TRBJ2-3
size: NA
CDR3: CASSGGRISTDTQYF
DNA: TGTGCCAGCAGTGGGGGACGGATTAGCACAGATACGCAGTATTTT

D: NA
V: TRBV27
J: TRBJ2-1
size: NA
CDR3: CASMIPGSLNEQFF
DNA: TGTGCCAGCATGATCCCCGGAAGTCTTAATGAGCAGTTCTTC

D: NA
V: TRBV4-1
J: TRBJ2-1
size: NA
CDR3: CASSQERRDLNNEQFF
DNA: TGCGCCAGCAGCCAAGAGAGGCGGGATTTAAACAATGAGCAGTTCTTC

D: NA
V: TRBV28
J: TRBJ2-2
size: NA
CDR3: CASSLSMSVVAENTGELFF
DNA: TGTGCCAGCAGTTTATCTATGTCGGTCGTTGCAGAGAACACCGGGGAGCTGTTTTTT

D: NA
V: TRBV2
J: TRBJ1-2
size: NA
CDR3: CASTLLAEGLSGYTF
DNA: TGTGCCAGCACCCTGTTGGCAGAAGGGCTCAGCGGCTACACCTTC

D: NA
V: TRBV4-1
J: TRBJ1-4
size: NA
CDR3: CASSPRVGATNEKLFF
DNA: TGCGCCAGCAGCCCCAGGGTGGGGGCAACTAATGAAAAACTGTTTTTT

D: NA
V: TRBV7-8
J: TRBJ2-4
size: once
CDR3: CASSLEEAKNIQYF
DNA: TGTGCCAGCAGCTTAGAGGAAGCCAAAAACATTCAGTACTTC

D: TRBD2
V: TRBV4-1
J: TRBJ2-2
size: NA
CDR3: CASSLAGGTGELFF
DNA: TGCGCCAGCAGCCTAGCGGGAGGCACCGGGGAGCTGTTTTTT

D: NA
V: TRBV6-4
J: TRBJ2-7
size: NA
CDR3: CASSDPPAAAPCVYEQYF
DNA: TGTGCCAGCAGTGACCCACCGGCGGCCGCGCCTTGTGTATACGAGCAGTACTTC

D: NA
V: TRBV2
J: TRBJ1-2
size: NA
CDR3: CASSENEGNYGYTF
DNA: TGTGCCAGCAGTGAAAACGAGGGAAACTATGGCTACACCTTC

D: NA
V: TRBV4-3
J: TRBJ2-1
size: NA
CDR3: CASSHRLAYNEQFF
DNA: TGCGCCAGCAGCCATAGACTAGCCTACAATGAGCAGTTCTTC